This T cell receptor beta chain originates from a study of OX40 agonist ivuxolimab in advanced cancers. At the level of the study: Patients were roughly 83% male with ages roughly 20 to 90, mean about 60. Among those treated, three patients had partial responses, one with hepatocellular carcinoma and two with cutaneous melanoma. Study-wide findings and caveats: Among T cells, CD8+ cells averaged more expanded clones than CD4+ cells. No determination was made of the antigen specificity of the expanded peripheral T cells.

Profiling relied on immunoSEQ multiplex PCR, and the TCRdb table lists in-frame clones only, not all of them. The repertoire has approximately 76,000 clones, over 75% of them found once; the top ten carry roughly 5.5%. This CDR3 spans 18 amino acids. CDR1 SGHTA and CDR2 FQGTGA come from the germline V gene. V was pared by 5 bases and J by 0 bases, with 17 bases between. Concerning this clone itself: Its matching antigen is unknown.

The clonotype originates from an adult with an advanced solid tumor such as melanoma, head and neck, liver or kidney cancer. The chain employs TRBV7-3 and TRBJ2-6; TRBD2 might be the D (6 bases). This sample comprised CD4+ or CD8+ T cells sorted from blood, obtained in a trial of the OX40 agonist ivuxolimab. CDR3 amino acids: CASSPEGSLSSGANVLTF. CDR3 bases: TGTGCCAGCAGCCCGGAGGGCAGCCTGAGCTCTGGGGCCAACGTCCTGACTTTC.